These T cell receptor beta chains were read from a single sample in a study of response to subunit inactivated influenza vaccine. TCRdb fed the RT-PCR reads into MiXCR, producing one record per CDR3 protein. The top ten clones hold about a tenth of a sample with under 750,000 distinct CDR3 sequences, approximately 12% of them seen once. The sequencing here drew on PBMCs from blood, taken on the day of vaccination. These TCRs come from a man aged 45-65 years who received an inactivated influenza vaccine. The CDR3 runs from the conserved cysteine through the conserved F or W. A D gene is named only where the DNA matches it firmly. Clone size is stated in some rows and not others, as once, few, many or a class when expanded.

v_call: TRBV7-8; clone_size: .; d_call: .; j_call: TRBJ2-7; cdr3_nt: TGTGCCAGCAGCTTACGAGACTATCCTTTAGACGAGCAGTACTTC; cdr3_aa: CASSLRDYPLDEQYF
v_call: TRBV4-2; clone_size: .; d_call: TRBD2; j_call: TRBJ2-1; cdr3_nt: TGTGCCAGCGGCGCTTACGGGACTAGCGGGGGAACGGCCTTCCGTTGGGAGCAGTTCTTC; cdr3_aa: CASGAYGTSGGTAFRWEQFF
v_call: TRBV6-5; clone_size: .; d_call: TRBD2; j_call: TRBJ2-5; cdr3_nt: TGTGCCAGCAGTTTAGCGGGAGGGCGCCAAGAGACCCAGTACTTC; cdr3_aa: CASSLAGGRQETQYF
v_call: TRBV5-6; clone_size: .; d_call: TRBD1; j_call: TRBJ2-6; cdr3_nt: TGTGCCAGCAGCTTGGCGGGACAGTTATACTCTGGGGCCAACGTCCTGACTTTC; cdr3_aa: CASSLAGQLYSGANVLTF
v_call: TRBV4-3; clone_size: many; d_call: .; j_call: TRBJ1-6; cdr3_nt: TGCGCCAGCAGCCAAGCGGGGGTCCAGGGAATTGCTACCCCCAATTCACCCCTCCACTTT; cdr3_aa: CASSQAGVQGIATPNSPLHF
v_call: TRBV20-1; clone_size: few; d_call: TRBD1; j_call: TRBJ1-2; cdr3_nt: TGCAGTGCTAGAGCTTCGGAATCAATTCGACAGGGCCCGGGGGTCTATGGCTACACCTTC; cdr3_aa: CSARASESIRQGPGVYGYTF
v_call: TRBV12-3/TRBV12-4; clone_size: few; d_call: TRBD1; j_call: TRBJ2-2; cdr3_nt: TGTGCCAGCAGGGGACAGGTCAACACCGGGGAGCTGTTTTTT; cdr3_aa: CASRGQVNTGELFF
v_call: TRBV3-1; clone_size: many; d_call: .; j_call: TRBJ1-5; cdr3_nt: TGTGCCAGCAGCTTCCGGACGAGCAATCAGCCCCAGCATTTT; cdr3_aa: CASSFRTSNQPQHF
v_call: TRBV11-2; clone_size: few; d_call: .; j_call: TRBJ2-5; cdr3_nt: TGTGCCAGCAGCTTAAACAGGGCCTTCCAAGAGACCCAGTACTTC; cdr3_aa: CASSLNRAFQETQYF
v_call: TRBV12-3/TRBV12-4; clone_size: .; d_call: .; j_call: TRBJ1-5; cdr3_nt: TGTGCCAGCAGTTTTTCAGGGGAGAGCAATCAGCCCCAGCATTTT; cdr3_aa: CASSFSGESNQPQHF
v_call: TRBV29-1; clone_size: few; d_call: TRBD1; j_call: TRBJ2-7; cdr3_nt: TGCAGCGTCGGGACAGGGGGGGTCACCGAGCAGTACTTC; cdr3_aa: CSVGTGGVTEQYF
v_call: TRBV5-1; clone_size: .; d_call: .; j_call: TRBJ2-1; cdr3_nt: TGCGCCAGCAGCTTGGTGGCTGATCCCTACAATGAGCAGTTCTTC; cdr3_aa: CASSLVADPYNEQFF
v_call: TRBV3-1; clone_size: few; d_call: TRBD2; j_call: TRBJ2-3; cdr3_nt: TGTGCCAGCAGAGCGACTAGCGGGGGGACAGATACGCAGTATTTT; cdr3_aa: CASRATSGGTDTQYF
v_call: TRBV7-2; clone_size: many; d_call: TRBD2; j_call: TRBJ2-7; cdr3_nt: TGTGCCAGCAGCGCCGCTAGCGGGCTATACGAGCAGTACTTC; cdr3_aa: CASSAASGLYEQYF
v_call: TRBV29-1; clone_size: many; d_call: .; j_call: TRBJ2-3; cdr3_nt: TGCAGCGTTGTTGTGGGCACAGATACGCAGTATTTT; cdr3_aa: CSVVVGTDTQYF
v_call: TRBV29-1; clone_size: .; d_call: TRBD1; j_call: TRBJ1-1; cdr3_nt: TGCAGCGCCGACCAGGGGGTTTCGGTCACTGAAGCTTTCTTT; cdr3_aa: CSADQGVSVTEAFF
v_call: TRBV29-1; clone_size: many; d_call: .; j_call: TRBJ1-1; cdr3_nt: TGCAGCGTTGAGACCCGGAGTGACGAAACAGCTTTCTTT; cdr3_aa: CSVETRSDETAFF
v_call: TRBV29-1; clone_size: .; d_call: TRBD2; j_call: TRBJ2-5; cdr3_nt: TGCAGCGTTGAGGGGCTAGCGGGAGACCAAGAGACCCAGTACTTC; cdr3_aa: CSVEGLAGDQETQYF
v_call: TRBV20-1; clone_size: few; d_call: .; j_call: TRBJ1-1; cdr3_nt: TGCAGTGCGGAGGGGCTAGGGACTGAAGCTTTCTTT; cdr3_aa: CSAEGLGTEAFF
v_call: TRBV30; clone_size: few; d_call: .; j_call: TRBJ2-7; cdr3_nt: TGTGCCTGGAGCGTCGGGACCTCTCCCCTGTACTTC; cdr3_aa: CAWSVGTSPLYF
v_call: TRBV10-3; clone_size: .; d_call: .; j_call: TRBJ2-1; cdr3_nt: TGTGCCATCAGCGAAGGGCAGGGAGCCTCCTATGAGCAGTTCTTC; cdr3_aa: CAISEGQGASYEQFF
v_call: TRBV5-1; clone_size: many; d_call: TRBD2; j_call: TRBJ2-3; cdr3_nt: TGCGCCAGCAGCTTGGTCGTAGCGGGAGATACGCAGTATTTT; cdr3_aa: CASSLVVAGDTQYF
v_call: TRBV18; clone_size: .; d_call: .; j_call: TRBJ1-3; cdr3_nt: TGTGCCAGCTCACCACGGGATCAGAGCTCTGGTAACACCATATATTTT; cdr3_aa: CASSPRDQSSGNTIYF
v_call: TRBV7-6; clone_size: .; d_call: TRBD2; j_call: TRBJ2-3; cdr3_nt: TGTGCCAGCAGCCCCTTAGCGGGAGAGTCATATGGAGATACGCAGTATTTT; cdr3_aa: CASSPLAGESYGDTQYF
v_call: TRBV4-2; clone_size: .; d_call: TRBD1; j_call: TRBJ1-4; cdr3_nt: TGTGCCAGCAGCCAAGATGGCAGGGGGAATGAAAAACTGTTTTTT; cdr3_aa: CASSQDGRGNEKLFF
v_call: TRBV6-2/TRBV6-3; clone_size: .; d_call: TRBD2; j_call: TRBJ2-5; cdr3_nt: TGTGCCAGCATTAAGCGGGAGGCCGGGCGAGAGACCCAGTACTTC; cdr3_aa: CASIKREAGRETQYF
v_call: TRBV5-6; clone_size: many; d_call: .; j_call: TRBJ2-1; cdr3_nt: TGTGCCAGCAGCTTTCTAGCTGTTGAGCAGTTCTTC; cdr3_aa: CASSFLAVEQFF
v_call: TRBV7-8; clone_size: many; d_call: .; j_call: TRBJ1-6; cdr3_nt: TGTGCCAGCAGCTTAGTGAAGGATTATAATTCACCCCTCCACTTT; cdr3_aa: CASSLVKDYNSPLHF
v_call: TRBV20-1; clone_size: few; d_call: .; j_call: TRBJ1-5; cdr3_nt: TGCAGTGCTAGAGAAGGGACCGCGAGCAATCAGCCCCAGCATTTT; cdr3_aa: CSAREGTASNQPQHF
v_call: TRBV20-1; clone_size: .; d_call: TRBD1; j_call: TRBJ1-5; cdr3_nt: TGCAGTGCTAGACCGACAGGGGGATCCAATCAGCCCCAGCATTTT; cdr3_aa: CSARPTGGSNQPQHF
v_call: TRBV20-1; clone_size: few; d_call: TRBD2; j_call: TRBJ2-5; cdr3_nt: TGCAGTGCTAGAGCTGGCGGGGGGGCCGGAGAGACCCAGTACTTC; cdr3_aa: CSARAGGGAGETQYF
v_call: TRBV12-3/TRBV12-4; clone_size: .; d_call: .; j_call: TRBJ1-2; cdr3_nt: TGTGCCAGCAGGGGAACAGGGAAGAGGGGTAACTATGGCTACACCTTC; cdr3_aa: CASRGTGKRGNYGYTF
v_call: TRBV2; clone_size: .; d_call: TRBD2; j_call: TRBJ2-2; cdr3_nt: TGTGCCAGCGGTAGACTAGCTTCGGGGGAGCTGTTTTTT; cdr3_aa: CASGRLASGELFF
v_call: TRBV7-2; clone_size: many; d_call: .; j_call: TRBJ2-5; cdr3_nt: TGTGCCAGCAGCTTTTCGTTCGGGGGACAGACCCAGTACTTC; cdr3_aa: CASSFSFGGQTQYF
v_call: TRBV20-1; clone_size: many; d_call: .; j_call: TRBJ2-7; cdr3_nt: TGCAGTGCGTATAGGGACTACGAGCAGTACTTC; cdr3_aa: CSAYRDYEQYF
v_call: TRBV10-3; clone_size: few; d_call: .; j_call: TRBJ2-5; cdr3_nt: TGTGCCATCGCCGACAACCAAGAGACCCAGTACTTC; cdr3_aa: CAIADNQETQYF